This T cell receptor (beta chain) was profiled in a study of blood T cells in healthy people across ages. It was with a sample-barcoded 5' primer and a J-beta primer mix that a second PCR of about 7 to 12 cycles was run. MiXCR, applied by TCRdb to the 5' RACE reads, yields one record per CDR3 protein. The repertoire holds more than 550,000 distinct CDR3 sequences, with 22% as singletons. Germline values: CDR1 SGHTA, CDR2 FQGNSA. This CDR3 has 16 amino acids. V lost 1 base to trimming and J lost 7 bases; unmatched junction nucleotides: 9. Every donor contributed 8 to 10 milliliters of peripheral blood by blood draw. This clonotype was observed a few times.

This sequence was found in a man aged 65-85 years in good health. The sample consisted of blood. The V and J genes are TRBV7-2 and TRBJ1-4, with 7 bases fitting TRBD1. The CDR3 loop is CASSLVRTGAAEKLFF. The CDR3 nucleotides are TGTGCCAGCAGCTTAGTACGGACAGGCGCCGCTGAAAAACTGTTTTTT.